The clone carrying this T cell receptor (beta chain) was recorded many times. The data originate from a study of molecular identifiers for immune sequencing clone quantification. J lost 0 bases, V lost 1 base, and 4 bases had no gene match. This CDR3 has 16 residues. The germline CDR1 and CDR2 sequences are SNHLY and FYNNEI. Previously described methods and listed TCR primers were used for bulk TCR libraries. From the PCR reads, TCRdb called clonotypes with MiXCR, one entry per CDR3 protein. Here the sample spans about 500,000 distinct CDR3 sequences, around 23% being singletons. It was from around 20,000 to 1,000,000 sorted cells, with 10%, 30% or 50% RNA, that naive CD8 libraries came. Sorting selected naive CD8 T cells with a CD8+CD4-CCR7+CD45RA+ phenotype.

The gene calls are TRBV2 and TRBJ1-2; 8 nucleotides line up with TRBD1. The receptor's source is a human donor in good health. Some libraries in this study had Jurkat cell RNA spiked in. The specimen was naive CD8+ T cells from blood, with Jurkat cell RNA spiked in. Regarding subset: FACS-sorted CD8+CD4-CCR7+CD45RA+ naive T cells. CDR3 loop: CASSEGQGTTNYGYTF. Written as DNA, the CDR3 is TGTGCCAGCAGTGAAGGACAGGGGACGACTAACTATGGCTACACCTTC.